This entry lists 15 T cell receptor beta chains sequenced from one sample in a study of blood T cell repertoires in COVID-19. Some clones are missing from TCRdb's copy, which holds only in-frame ones; the method was immunoSEQ multiplex PCR. This sample has about 76,000 clones, with approximately 90% found just once. The sample consisted of peripheral blood. These receptors all come from a man between 25 and 39 years old with acute or convalescent COVID-19.

This chain joins TRBV10-3 and TRBJ1-1; TRBD1 matches at 8 bases. Germline V gene sequence: CDR1 ENHRY, CDR2 SYGVKD. The CDR3 spans 14 residues. Unmatched junction bases numbered 5, after V lost 4 bases and J lost 4 bases. CDR3 residues: CAISGQGSSTEAFF. Written as DNA, the CDR3 is TGTGCCATCAGTGGACAGGGGAGTAGCACTGAAGCTTTCTTT.

The chain has TRBV12-3 or TRBV12-4 and TRBJ1-2, with a weak D call TRBD1 (5 bases). V dropped 2 bases and J dropped 2 bases, with 6 bases sitting between them. The CDR3 totals 13 residues. The CDR3 loop is CASSLRQNYGYTF. CDR3 DNA: TGTGCCAGCAGTTTACGACAGAACTATGGCTACACCTTC.

This clone occurred once. The rearrangement uses TRBV4-1 and TRBJ2-7; D unresolved. Germline lookup yields CDR1 MGHRA and CDR2 YSYEKL. V lost 3 bases to trimming and J lost 7 bases, with 7 bases between them. The CDR3 has 11 residues. CDR3 coding DNA: TGCGCCAGCAGCCACCTCCTGGAGCAGTACTTC. It yields the protein CASSHLLEQYF.

This clone was counted once. The CDR3 nucleotides read TGCGCCAGCAGCGACTCGGGGTTAACTACCGGGGAGCTGTTTTTT. Amino acids: CASSDSGLTTGELFF. The chain combines TRBV5-1 with TRBJ2-2; a weak D match, TRBD2 (5 bases). The CDR3 loop spans 15 amino acids. Trimming took 4 bases from V and 5 from J, leaving 15 bases between them. Germline loops: CDR1 SGHRS, CDR2 YFSETQ. The entire variable domain, with the rest obtained from reference TRBV5-1 and TRBJ2-2, is as follows: KAGVTQTPRYLIKTRGQQVTLSCSPISGHRSVSWYQQTPGQGLQFLFEYFSETQRNKGNFPGRFSGRQFSNSRSEMNVSTLELGDSALYLCASSDSGLTTGELFFGEGSRLTVL.

The chain combines TRBV6-6 with TRBJ2-7, with TRBD2 identical over 10 bases. V lost 5 bases, J lost 0 bases, and 13 bases stayed unmatched. Germline CDR1 and CDR2: MNHNY and SVGAGI (reference sequence). The CDR3 sequence is 18 residues long. CDR3 residues: CASSHNSLAGGFSYEQYF. The DNA of the CDR3 is TGTGCCAGCAGTCACAATTCCTTAGCGGGGGGCTTCTCCTACGAGCAGTACTTC.

This rearrangement joins TRBV5-1 to TRBJ2-7; 8 nucleotides align to TRBD1. There are 13 residues in the CDR3. CDR1 is SGHRS and CDR2 is YFSETQ in the germline V gene. With V trimmed by 4 bases and J by 7 bases, 7 bases remained unmatched. This chain's CDR3 is CASSTDRVGEQYF. CDR3 sequence (DNA): TGCGCCAGCAGCACGGACAGGGTCGGGGAGCAGTACTTC.

This chain uses TRBV28 with TRBJ2-1; TRBD2 agrees at 10 bases. Germline V gives CDR1 MDHEN, CDR2 SYDVKM. V shed 6 bases, J shed 5 bases, and the junction held 10 bases outside the gene matches. The CDR3 loop spans 16 amino acids. The CDR3 loop reads CASRHTSSGSHNEQFF. The CDR3 DNA sequence: TGTGCCAGCAGGCACACCTCTAGCGGGAGTCACAATGAGCAGTTCTTC.

The chain employs TRBV9 and TRBJ1-5, with 7 bases aligning to TRBD1. The CDR3 is 14 amino acids. Germline CDR1 and CDR2: SGDLS and YYNGEE. The V segment lost 3 bases and the J segment 5 bases; nucleotides outside the gene matches: 5. CDR3 in DNA: TGTGCCAGCAGCGACGGGACAGCTTATCAGCCCCAGCATTTT. This gives the protein CASSDGTAYQPQHF.

V gene TRBV7-9 combines with J gene TRBJ1-1; a weak D match, TRBD1 (5 bases). Germline V CDR1 and CDR2: SEHNR, FQNEAQ (reference sequence). CDR3 length: 16 amino acids. Trimming took off 4 bases at V and 5 bases at J, with 20 bases between the two ends. CDR3 nucleotides: TGTGCCAGCAGCTCCTCGAGAGCCCAGGGCTGGACTGAAGCTTTCTTT. Protein sequence: CASSSSRAQGWTEAFF.

This clone has a count of ten or more. The rearrangement uses TRBV3-1 (or the pseudogene TRBV3-2) and TRBJ2-5, with 7 bases fitting TRBD2. With 6 bases clipped from V and 5 bases from J, the junction kept 6 bases outside the gene matches. Germline assignment: CDR1 LGHDT and CDR2 YNNKEL (reference sequence). CDR3 length: 13 residues. DNA of the CDR3: TGTGCCAGCAGACGCGCGGGAGAGGAGACCCAGTACTTC. The encoded protein is CASRRAGEETQYF.

This chain links TRBV5-1 with TRBJ2-3; no definite D call. In germline, CDR1 is SGHRS, CDR2 YFSETQ. CDR3 length: 12 amino acids. V dropped 6 bases and J dropped 6 bases, with 11 bases sitting between them. CDR3 loop: CASNPNRDTQYF. The CDR3 nucleotides read TGCGCCAGCAACCCTAACCGGGATACGCAGTATTTT.

This clone has only a few counts. The gene calls are TRBV28 and TRBJ1-5; possibly TRBD1 for D (6 bases). CDR1 is MDHEN, CDR2 SYDVKM, per germline. This CDR3 has 15 amino acids. V was cut by 4 bases and J by 4 bases, with 14 bases left in between. CDR3: CASSWGQGSNQPQHF. CDR3 coding DNA: TGTGCCAGCAGTTGGGGGCAGGGAAGTAATCAGCCCCAGCATTTT.

The rearrangement links TRBV3-1 (or the pseudogene TRBV3-2) to TRBJ2-2; D perhaps matches TRBD2 (6 bases). Trimming cost V 2 bases and J 6 bases, with 13 bases left between them. Germline CDR1 LGHDT, CDR2 YNNKEL (reference sequence). This CDR3 is built from 15 residues. CDR3 residues: CASSQSGVLSGELFF. The CDR3 DNA follows: TGTGCCAGCAGCCAATCGGGAGTCCTTTCCGGGGAGCTGTTTTTT.

The chain couples TRBV27 to TRBJ2-7; D is possibly TRBD2 (6 bases). Per germline, CDR1 MNHEY and CDR2 SMNVEV (reference sequence). The CDR3 extends over 13 amino acids. The germline V and J ends were trimmed by 3 bases and 2 bases, with 8 bases remaining between them. CDR3 sequence: CASSFREAYEQYF. The CDR3 DNA is TGTGCCAGCAGTTTCAGGGAGGCCTACGAGCAGTACTTC.

The chain uses TRBV28 and TRBJ1-3; possible D gene TRBD1, 6 bases. V was clipped by 3 bases and J by 4 bases, with 16 bases between them. Germline CDR1 is MDHEN and CDR2 is SYDVKM. The CDR3 has 16 residues. CDR3 amino acids: CASSFFAGAHGNTIYF. As DNA, the CDR3 is TGTGCCAGCAGTTTTTTTGCAGGGGCCCACGGAAACACCATATATTTT.